This TCR beta chain was obtained from a study of beta chain features in type 1 diabetes (dated by TCRdb to the late 2010s). Turning to the overall study: Mean age, gender distribution, total cell number and subset yield were not different between patients and healthy donors. Naive and central memory subsets were obtained from all 30 or so donors, but regulatory and stem cell-like memory subsets were isolated from only 8 patients and roughly eight healthy donors. A total of 85 million to 140 million sorted cells were examined across all samples, and a strong correlation was observed between cell number per subset and RNA yield. In the study, recently diagnosed type 1 diabetes patients and matched healthy donors were compared on the TCRB repertoires of their sorted circulating CD4+ T cell subsets. Overall results and qualifications from the work: PCR might favor shorter templates, but patient and control samples were amplified and corrected together, so any skew would affect both groups equally. Type 1 diabetes patients showed a moderate but significant shortening of TCRB CDR3 length in all four CD4+ subsets. Because cDNA rather than genomic DNA was sequenced, highly expressing activated cells could have been over-represented, although no difference in activation and CD3 levels was found between groups. Fewer insertions and more nucleotide deletions at VDJ recombination sites were observed in patients with type 1 diabetes, implying thymic rearrangement abnormalities. HLA sub-analyses involved small numbers of individuals, so any influence of HLA type on TCRB rearrangement remained unresolved. The naive, central memory and regulatory TCRB repertoires appeared to resemble one another more closely among patients than among healthy donors.

This clone was counted only a few times. Its antigen is unknown. No much larger clone is present one base from it, and per-base qualities are unavailable. From each donor, a single peripheral blood sample of around 120 mL on average was drawn into heparinised tubes. A BD FACSAria II was used to sort naive, central memory, regulatory and stem cell-like memory CD4+ T cells with a panel that included CD45RO, CCR7, CD25, CD127, CD95 and CD27. Every sorted population had a purity above 95%. PBMCs were isolated right away by Lymphoprep density gradient centrifugation and were stained directly, without culture. To minimize batch effects, samples were stained and sorted in pairs, one healthy donor with one patient per experiment. CDR3 length: 16 amino acids, cysteine to phenylalanine. Only CDR3 DNA is held: 48 bases, read in frame from base 1. CDR1 SGDLS and CDR2 YYNGEE were looked up in the germline V gene. V is trimmed back by 4 bases and J by 6 bases, and the junction contains 14 bases that no gene match accounts for.

The entire isolated RNA was reverse transcribed using the High Capacity cDNA Reverse Transcription Kit, and thus expressed TCRB transcripts were sequenced. Deep immunoSEQ sequencing was applied to naive, central memory and regulatory T cell samples, giving an average of roughly 3.5 million total reads per sample. Sorted cells were lysed in RLT buffer and RNA was extracted with DNase-treated RNeasy Micro or Mini kits, depending on cell number. To prevent cross-contamination, every cell subset was processed on its own, while patient and healthy donor samples were processed together. The immunoSEQ multiplex PCR was used to amplify TCRB sequences from cDNA, generating 87-bp fragments that spanned the CDR3 region. The amplicons were sequenced using the Illumina HiSeq platform. The source study handled its data this way. PCR bias was corrected computationally using synthetic template baselines, and reads within Hamming distance 2 were collapsed, with unmergeable singletons discarded. Reads were aligned against IMGT so that V, D and J genes, CDR3 length and insertions or deletions at six rearrangement sites could be assigned. Within each subset, clonotype counts were normalized to sorted cell number, and only after that were true diversity and Gini coefficients computed with the tcR R package. The overlap coefficient, calculated on TCRB nucleotide sequences, was used to measure repertoire sharing. Out-of-frame TCRB sequences from naive cells were analyzed as a proxy for the pre-selection repertoire. TCRdb took this table from immuneACCESS and kept in-frame rearrangements with V and J called. Such tables lack part of the clones; where checked against another copy, unresolved V genes explain under half of the gap, and the rest is unexplained. V and J calls and clone size come straight from that table; D and trimming were deduced from the DNA. The sample table lists around 500,000 clones, about 29% of them with a count of one. The ten top clones hold more than 0.055% of the sample.

This TCR was sampled from a man between 18 and 35 years old in good health. Recombination connected TRBV9 to TRBJ2-7; TRBD2 matches 9 bases in the middle. The sequencing sample was made of naive CD4+ T cells from blood. What the cell subset or site label conveys for this sample: true naive CD4+ T cells. The DNA is TGTGCCAGCAGCTCAGGGTTGGCGGGAGGGCTCTCCGAGCAGTACTTC. It encodes CASSSGLAGGLSEQYF.